This TCR beta chain was obtained from a study of T-cell memory formation after mild COVID-19. The wider study: Largely donor-specific TCR clusters were found.

In TCRdb, the 5' RACE reads were re-called with MiXCR into one record per CDR3 protein. The sample yields roughly 140,000 distinct CDR3 sequences, 11% to 15% seen once. The CDR3 has 13 amino acids. V lost 0 bases to trimming and J lost 8 bases, with 11 bases between them. From germline, CDR1 is SGDLS and CDR2 YYNGEE. Material: PBMCs or a T cell subset sorted from them (not recorded which). The origin of this receptor is an adult woman who had mild COVID-19 (a few samples of this study predate the infection). Cell type and time point are not known. The rearrangement uses TRBV9 and TRBJ1-1; D is undetermined. The CDR3 loop reads CASSVEDYNEAFF. The CDR3 coding sequence is TGTGCCAGCAGCGTAGAAGACTACAACGAAGCTTTCTTT.